This TCR beta chain was identified in a study of CD8 T cell repertoires and HIV-1 epitope variants. About the research overall: Separate wells received one of Twenty-five Gag or Nef variant peptides. Notes on the study in general: The TAALDMSHF plasma variant had no responses, unlike KF9 (roughly 5 clonotypes) and HW9 (one).

Worth noting for this clone: Its antigen is currently unknown.

Some clones are missing from TCRdb's copy, which holds only in-frame ones; the method was immunoSEQ multiplex PCR. There are under 100,000 clones in the sample; 70% to 75% occur only once, and roughly 26% lies in the top ten. Between the trimmed V and J ends, which lost 6 bases and 6 bases, there was a span of 16 bases. The V gene's germline CDR1 is SGDLS and CDR2 YYNGEE. The CDR3 consists of 14 residues. V is TRBV9 and J is TRBJ1-3; no reliable D call. This clonotype originated in a male donor with HIV. Sequenced sample: uncultured baseline CD8+ T cells from peripheral blood mononuclear cells (PBMCs). CDR3 coding DNA: TGTGCCAGCACCAGGACGGGATATGAAAACACCATATATTTT. Its translation: CASTRTGYENTIYF.